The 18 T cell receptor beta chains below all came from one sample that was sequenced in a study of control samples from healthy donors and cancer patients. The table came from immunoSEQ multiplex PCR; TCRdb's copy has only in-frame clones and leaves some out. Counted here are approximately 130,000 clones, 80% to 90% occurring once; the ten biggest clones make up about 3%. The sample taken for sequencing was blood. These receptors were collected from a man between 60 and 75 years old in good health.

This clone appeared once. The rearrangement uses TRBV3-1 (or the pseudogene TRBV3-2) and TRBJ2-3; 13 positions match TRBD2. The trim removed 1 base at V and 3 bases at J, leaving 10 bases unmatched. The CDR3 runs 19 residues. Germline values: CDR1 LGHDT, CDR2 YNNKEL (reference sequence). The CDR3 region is CASSQVQEGLAGITDTQYF. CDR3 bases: TGTGCCAGCAGCCAAGTTCAGGAGGGACTAGCGGGGATTACAGATACGCAGTATTTT.

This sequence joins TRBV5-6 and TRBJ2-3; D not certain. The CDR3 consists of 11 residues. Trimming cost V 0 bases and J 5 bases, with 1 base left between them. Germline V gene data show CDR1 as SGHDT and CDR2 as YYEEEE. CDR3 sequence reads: CASSLGDTQYF. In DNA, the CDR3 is TGTGCCAGCAGCTTGGGAGATACGCAGTATTTT.

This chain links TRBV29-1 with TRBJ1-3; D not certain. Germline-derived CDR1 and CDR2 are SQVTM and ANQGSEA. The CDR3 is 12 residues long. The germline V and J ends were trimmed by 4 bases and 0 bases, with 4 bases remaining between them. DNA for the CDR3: TGCAGCGTTGCGATCTCTGGAAACACCATATATTTT. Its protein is CSVAISGNTIYF.

The DNA for the CDR3 is TGTGCCAGCAGTTCTCTCACCGGGGAGCTGTTTTTT. Its translation is CASSSLTGELFF. The chain uses TRBV6-6 and TRBJ2-2, with D unclear. CDR3 length equals 12 residues. V gave up 4 bases and J gave up 4 bases, with 4 bases separating them. Germline lookup yields CDR1 MNHNY and CDR2 SVGAGI (reference sequence).

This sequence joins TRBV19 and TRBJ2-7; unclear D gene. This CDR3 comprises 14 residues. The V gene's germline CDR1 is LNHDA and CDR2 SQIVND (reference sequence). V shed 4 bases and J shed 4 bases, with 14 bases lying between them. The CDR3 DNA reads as TGTGCCAGTAGTAAAGTTCAGGCGGTTTACGAGCAGTACTTC. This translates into CASSKVQAVYEQYF.

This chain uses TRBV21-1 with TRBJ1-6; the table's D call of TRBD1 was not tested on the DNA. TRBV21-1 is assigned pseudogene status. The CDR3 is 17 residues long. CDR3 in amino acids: CASSKDNEQGGNSPLHF. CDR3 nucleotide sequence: TGTGCCAGCAGCAAAGACAACGAACAGGGGGGAAATTCACCCCTCCACTTT.

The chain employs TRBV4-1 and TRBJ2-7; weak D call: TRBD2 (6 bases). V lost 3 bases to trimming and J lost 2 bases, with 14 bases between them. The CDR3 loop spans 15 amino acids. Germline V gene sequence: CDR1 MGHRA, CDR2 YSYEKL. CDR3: CASSQNSGGAYEQYF. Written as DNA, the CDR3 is TGCGCCAGCAGCCAGAACTCCGGAGGGGCCTACGAGCAGTACTTC.

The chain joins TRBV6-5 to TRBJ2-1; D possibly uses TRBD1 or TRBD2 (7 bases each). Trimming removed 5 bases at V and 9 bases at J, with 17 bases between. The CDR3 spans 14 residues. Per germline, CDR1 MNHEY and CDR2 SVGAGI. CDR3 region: CASSLRGGMGEQFF. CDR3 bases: TGTGCCAGCAGTCTCAGGGGGGGTATGGGTGAGCAGTTCTTC.

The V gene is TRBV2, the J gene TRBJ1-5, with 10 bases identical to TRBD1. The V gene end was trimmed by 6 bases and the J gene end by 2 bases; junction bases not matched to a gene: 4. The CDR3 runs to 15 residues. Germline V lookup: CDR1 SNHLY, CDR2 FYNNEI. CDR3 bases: TGTGCCAGCAGGGGACAGGGGACGGGCAATCAGCCCCAGCATTTT. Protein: CASRGQGTGNQPQHF.

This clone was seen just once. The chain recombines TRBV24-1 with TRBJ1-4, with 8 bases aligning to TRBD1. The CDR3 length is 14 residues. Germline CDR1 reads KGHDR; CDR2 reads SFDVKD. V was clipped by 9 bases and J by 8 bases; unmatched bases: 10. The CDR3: CATQDRGGEEKLFF. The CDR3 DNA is TGTGCCACCCAAGACAGGGGCGGAGAAGAAAAACTGTTTTTT.

CDR3: CASSDQGWSGNTIYF. CDR3 in DNA: TGTGCCAGCAGTGACCAGGGTTGGTCTGGAAACACCATATATTTT. The chain uses TRBV28 and TRBJ1-3; tentatively, D is TRBD1 (5 bases). Trimming pared 5 bases from V and 1 base from J, leaving 12 bases between. Germline loops: CDR1 MDHEN, CDR2 SYDVKM. The CDR3 length is 15 residues. Together with reference TRBV28 and TRBJ1-3, the CDR3 gives the full variable domain: DVKVTQSSRYLVKRTGEKVFLECVQDMDHENMFWYRQDPGLGLRLIYFSYDVKMKEKGDIPEGYSVSREKKERFSLILESASTNQTSMYLCASSDQGWSGNTIYFGEGSWLTVV.

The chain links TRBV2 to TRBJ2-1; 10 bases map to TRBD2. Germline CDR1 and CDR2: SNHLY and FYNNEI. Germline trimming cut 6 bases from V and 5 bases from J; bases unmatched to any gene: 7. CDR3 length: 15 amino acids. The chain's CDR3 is CASRTLAGGNNEQFF. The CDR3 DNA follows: TGTGCCAGCAGGACTTTAGCGGGGGGCAACAATGAGCAGTTCTTC.

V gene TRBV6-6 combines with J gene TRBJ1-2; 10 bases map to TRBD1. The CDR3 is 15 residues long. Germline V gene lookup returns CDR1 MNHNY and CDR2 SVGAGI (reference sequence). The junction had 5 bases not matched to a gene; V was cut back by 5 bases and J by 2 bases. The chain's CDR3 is CASSMGDRGNYGYTF. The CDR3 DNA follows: TGTGCCAGCAGTATGGGGGACAGGGGAAACTATGGCTACACCTTC.

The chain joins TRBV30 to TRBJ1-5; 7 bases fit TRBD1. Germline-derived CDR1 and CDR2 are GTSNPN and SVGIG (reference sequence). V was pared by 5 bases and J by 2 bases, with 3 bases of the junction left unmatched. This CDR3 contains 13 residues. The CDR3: CAWAGGGNQPQHF. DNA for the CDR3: TGTGCCTGGGCAGGGGGTGGCAATCAGCCCCAGCATTTT.

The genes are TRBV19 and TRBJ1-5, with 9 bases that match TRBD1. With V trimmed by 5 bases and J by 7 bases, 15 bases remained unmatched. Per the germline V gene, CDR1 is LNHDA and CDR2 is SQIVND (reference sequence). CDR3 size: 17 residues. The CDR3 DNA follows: TGTGCCAGTAGTTCCTCACGGGACAGGGCCGGGAGGCAGCCCCAGCATTTT. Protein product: CASSSSRDRAGRQPQHF.

The CDR3 DNA reads as TGTGCCAGCAGCTTTAACCGTGGTAATTCACCCCTCCACTTT. Residues: CASSFNRGNSPLHF. The J gene is TRBJ1-6, the V gene TRBV7-2; D remains ambiguous. Trimming removed 3 bases at V and 6 bases at J, with 9 bases between. The CDR3 totals 14 residues. CDR1 is SGHTA and CDR2 is FQGNSA in the germline V gene.

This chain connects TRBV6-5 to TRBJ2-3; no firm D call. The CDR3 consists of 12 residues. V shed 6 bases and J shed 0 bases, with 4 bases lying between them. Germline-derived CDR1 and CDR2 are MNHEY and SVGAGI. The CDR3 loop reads CASRQSTDTQYF. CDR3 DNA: TGTGCCAGCAGACAAAGCACAGATACGCAGTATTTT.

This CDR3 reads CASSPQTGGNTIYF. The CDR3 coding sequence is TGTGCCAGCAGCCCCCAGACAGGGGGAAACACCATATATTTT. The V call is TRBV9, the J call TRBJ1-3; 7 nucleotides align to TRBD1. V shed 4 bases and J 4 bases; nucleotides not matched to a gene: 5. This CDR3 is 14 amino acids long. Germline CDR1 is SGDLS and CDR2 is YYNGEE.